These 2 T cell receptor beta chains share one sample of origin, sequenced in a study of brain T cells in children with intractable seizures. Sequencing used immunoSEQ multiplex PCR; TCRdb keeps in-frame clones, though not all of them. The sample holds 95,000 to 120,000 clones, 90% to 95% seen once. The sample was peripheral blood, taken at surgery. These receptor sequences come from a boy in the first two years of life with hemimegalencephaly and intractable seizures.

The sample holds one count of this clone. This rearrangement joins TRBV7-6 to TRBJ2-5; unclear D gene. The germline V gene encodes CDR1 SGHVS and CDR2 FNYEAQ. This CDR3 contains 16 residues. Trimming took off 1 base at V and 2 bases at J, with 14 bases between the two ends. CDR3 in amino acids: CASSLVQPFGQETQYF. Written as DNA, the CDR3 is TGTGCCAGCAGCTTAGTTCAGCCCTTCGGTCAAGAGACCCAGTACTTC.

The chain has TRBV4-1 and TRBJ2-1; D might be TRBD2 (6 bases). CDR3 length equals 16 residues. Trimming shortened V by 1 base and J by 8 bases, and 18 bases separated the two germline ends. The germline V gene encodes CDR1 MGHRA and CDR2 YSYEKL. The CDR3 sequence: CASSQVRASVRHEQFF. Here the CDR3 DNA reads TGCGCCAGCAGCCAAGTAAGGGCTAGCGTCCGTCATGAGCAGTTCTTC.